These 15 T cell receptor beta chains were sequenced from one sample in a study of shared T cell receptors in the human thymus. Using immunoSEQ multiplex PCR, the repertoire was profiled, and TCRdb retains in-frame clones only, with some absent. Here the sample spans over 650,000 clones, around 87% being singletons. These records were also assigned to another study, of human thymus T cells.

The specimen was thymocytes. The origin of the receptors is a boy in the first two years of life with a congenital heart defect.

The chain recombines TRBV7-3 with TRBJ2-7, with 12 bases aligning to TRBD2. Germline values: CDR1 SGHTA, CDR2 FQGTGA. Germline trimming cut 4 bases from V and 2 bases from J; bases unmatched to any gene: 3. This CDR3 has 15 amino acids. CDR3 bases: TGTGCCAGCAGCTCTGGACTAGCGGGGCCCTACGAGCAGTACTTC. It codes for CASSSGLAGPYEQYF.

The CDR3 loop is CASSLGPGRYTQYF. The CDR3 region has the DNA TGTGCCAGCAGTTTAGGTCCGGGGAGGTATACGCAGTATTTT. The chain couples TRBV28 to TRBJ2-3, with D tentatively TRBD2 (6 bases). This CDR3 spans 14 amino acids. The germline V gene encodes CDR1 MDHEN and CDR2 SYDVKM. V was clipped by 2 bases and J by 7 bases, with 13 bases between them.

This chain joins TRBV28 and TRBJ1-3; TRBD1 might be the D (5 bases). Germline lookup yields CDR1 MDHEN and CDR2 SYDVKM. The CDR3 totals 19 residues. V was trimmed by 5 bases and J by 2 bases, leaving 25 bases between them. The DNA for the CDR3 is TGTGCCAGCAGTGTCTTCGGTCGGTCCGGGGGAGATGCTGGAAACACCATATATTTT. Its protein product is CASSVFGRSGGDAGNTIYF.

The chain employs TRBV5-1 and TRBJ2-3, with D maybe TRBD1 (6 bases). CDR3 length: 15 amino acids. Germline values: CDR1 SGHRS, CDR2 YFSETQ. The V end lost 4 bases, the J end lost 2 bases, and 14 bases lay between the germline ends. The CDR3 DNA reads as TGCGCCAGCAGCGGGGGTAGGGGGTTCACAGATACGCAGTATTTT. Translation: CASSGGRGFTDTQYF. Together with reference TRBV5-1 and TRBJ2-3, the CDR3 gives the full variable domain: KAGVTQTPRYLIKTRGQQVTLSCSPISGHRSVSWYQQTPGQGLQFLFEYFSETQRNKGNFPGRFSGRQFSNSRSEMNVSTLELGDSALYLCASSGGRGFTDTQYFGPGTRLTVL.

The V gene is TRBV4-3, the J gene TRBJ1-2; D not resolved. There are 16 residues in the CDR3. CDR1 LGHNA and CDR2 YSLEER come from the germline V gene. Trimming took off 0 bases at V and 0 bases at J, with 11 bases between the two ends. DNA of the CDR3: TGCGCCAGCAGCCAAGAGACTCACTCTTCTAACTATGGCTACACCTTC. Residues: CASSQETHSSNYGYTF.

The chain uses TRBV9 and TRBJ1-2, with TRBD1 as a possible D gene (5 bases). The V and J ends lost 2 bases and 5 bases respectively, with 10 bases between them. The CDR3 is 13 residues long. The V gene's germline CDR1 is SGDLS and CDR2 YYNGEE. The DNA of the CDR3 is TGTGCCAGCAGCGTTGGGGCCTCTTATGGCTACACCTTC. Protein product: CASSVGASYGYTF. Filled out from reference TRBV9 and TRBJ1-2, the complete variable domain reads DSGVTQTPKHLITATGQRVTLRCSPRSGDLSVYWYQQSLDQGLQFLIQYYNGEERAKGNILERFSAQQFPDLHSELNLSSLELGDSALYFCASSVGASYGYTFGSGTRLTVV.

This clone was detected once. The chain has TRBV27 and TRBJ2-4; 14 nucleotides line up with TRBD2. CDR1 is MNHEY, CDR2 SMNVEV, per germline (reference sequence). The CDR3 totals 20 residues. The ends lost 5 bases at V and 2 bases at J; junction bases unmatched: 14. CDR3 DNA sequence: TGTGCCAGCAGTCCATACCAGACTAGCGGGAGGGCCTTATCCAAAAACATTCAGTACTTC. Protein: CASSPYQTSGRALSKNIQYF.

This clone was recorded only once. The chain combines TRBV28 with TRBJ1-1; D remains ambiguous. Trimming removed 6 bases from V and 7 bases from J, with 9 bases in between. The CDR3 contains 11 residues. Germline CDR1 is MDHEN and CDR2 is SYDVKM. Here the CDR3 reads CASRTYYEAFF. CDR3 in DNA: TGTGCCAGCAGAACGTACTATGAAGCTTTCTTT.

The V gene is TRBV7-9, the J gene TRBJ2-7; tentative D call: TRBD1 (5 bases). The V end was cut by 5 bases, the J end by 0 bases, with 14 bases between. Germline V gene sequence: CDR1 SEHNR, CDR2 FQNEAQ (reference sequence). This CDR3 is built from 15 residues. CDR3 region: CASSHSDSLSYEQYF. DNA of the CDR3: TGTGCCAGCAGCCACTCAGACAGTCTCTCCTACGAGCAGTACTTC. Using reference TRBV7-9 and TRBJ2-7 for the parts outside the CDR3, the full variable domain is DTGVSQNPRHKITKRGQNVTFRCDPISEHNRLYWYRQTLGQGPEFLTYFQNEAQLEKSRLLSDRFSAERPKGSFSTLEIQRTEQGDSAMYLCASSHSDSLSYEQYFGPGTRLTVT.

V usage is TRBV4-1 and J usage is TRBJ2-1; 10 bases agree with TRBD2. The trim removed 1 base at V and 6 bases at J, leaving 15 bases unmatched. Germline V gives CDR1 MGHRA, CDR2 YSYEKL. The length of the CDR3 is 19 residues. CDR3 coding DNA: TGCGCCAGCAGCCAAGCCCGGACTAGCGGAGTTAAAGGCCTCAATGAGCAGTTCTTC. Its protein is CASSQARTSGVKGLNEQFF.

The V call is TRBV5-4, the J call TRBJ2-7; a possible D gene is TRBD1 (6 bases). Deletions cut 2 bases from V and 2 bases from J, with 11 bases between. Germline V gene data show CDR1 as SGHNT and CDR2 as YYREEE (reference sequence). The CDR3 has 14 amino acids. Written as DNA, the CDR3 is TGTGCCAGCAGCTTAACAGGGACGACCTACGAGCAGTACTTC. Translated: CASSLTGTTYEQYF.

The chain is built from TRBV18 and TRBJ1-1, with D maybe TRBD1 (5 bases). The CDR3 runs to 17 residues. Germline V CDR1 and CDR2: KGHSH, LQKENI. Trimming left V 4 bases short and J 0 bases short, with 18 bases between. CDR3 bases: TGTGCCAGCTCACGCGGTCGGTGGCAGGGAATGAACACTGAAGCTTTCTTT. Translation: CASSRGRWQGMNTEAFF.

The chain uses TRBV6-5 and TRBJ2-1, with 7 bases that match TRBD1. The ends lost 7 bases at V and 7 bases at J; junction bases unmatched: 4. Germline CDR1 MNHEY, CDR2 SVGAGI. This CDR3 has 12 residues. CDR3 sequence reads: CASNSQGNEQFF. In nucleotides, the CDR3 is TGTGCCAGCAATTCACAGGGGAATGAGCAGTTCTTC.

The gene calls are TRBV5-1 and TRBJ1-2; D is unclear. In germline, CDR1 is SGHRS, CDR2 YFSETQ. V lost 0 bases, J lost 8 bases, and 20 bases lay in between. The CDR3 has 16 residues. Here the CDR3 DNA reads TGCGCCAGCAGCTTGGCCATGGGTAGGAGGTGTAGGGGCTACACCTTC. It encodes CASSLAMGRRCRGYTF.

The J gene is TRBJ2-1, the V gene TRBV5-1; 10 nucleotides line up with TRBD2. Trimming cost V 4 bases and J 5 bases; bases outside gene matches: 9. Per germline, CDR1 SGHRS and CDR2 YFSETQ. This CDR3 has 16 amino acids. CDR3 DNA: TGCGCCAGCAGCCCTATCACTAGCGGGACCGACAATGAGCAGTTCTTC. It codes for CASSPITSGTDNEQFF. The variable domain in full, completed from reference TRBV5-1 and TRBJ2-1, reads KAGVTQTPRYLIKTRGQQVTLSCSPISGHRSVSWYQQTPGQGLQFLFEYFSETQRNKGNFPGRFSGRQFSNSRSEMNVSTLELGDSALYLCASSPITSGTDNEQFFGPGTRLTVL.